This entry lists 4 T cell receptor beta chains sequenced from one sample in a study of blood T cell repertoires in COVID-19. The protocol was immunoSEQ multiplex PCR, while the TCRdb copy is restricted to in-frame clones and leaves out a portion. The table lists more than 300,000 clones, around 92% of them singletons, with 1.5% to 2% in the top ten. Material: peripheral blood. All receptors derive from a young woman with COVID-19, enrolled during active disease.

The CDR3 nucleotides read TGTGCCATCAGTTCGACAGGGGCTAAAGGAAGGCTGAATTCACCCCTCCACTTT. As protein: CAISSTGAKGRLNSPLHF. The rearrangement joins TRBV10-3 to TRBJ1-6, with 8 bases matching TRBD1. Germline V gene sequence: CDR1 ENHRY, CDR2 SYGVKD. CDR3 length: 18 amino acids. The J segment lost 7 bases and the V segment lost 5 bases, leaving 16 bases of the junction unmatched.

The rearrangement links TRBV2 to TRBJ2-7; TRBD1 agrees at 7 bases. Germline V lookup: CDR1 SNHLY, CDR2 FYNNEI. The CDR3 has 15 residues. With 5 bases clipped from V and 2 bases from J, the junction kept 9 bases outside the gene matches. Here the CDR3 DNA reads TGTGCCAGCAGTAATGAACAGGGGCCAACCTACGAGCAGTACGTC. It translates to CASSNEQGPTYEQYV.

V usage is TRBV7-8 and J usage is TRBJ1-2; perhaps TRBD1 as D (5 bases). Germline CDR1 SGHVS, CDR2 FQNEAQ. The V and J ends lost 1 base and 9 bases respectively, with 12 bases between them. The CDR3 loop spans 13 amino acids. CDR3 nucleotides: TGTGCCAGCAGCTTAGTTGGGGCAGTCCGCTACACCTTC. Translated, it gives CASSLVGAVRYTF. Full variable domain (remainder filled in from reference TRBV7-8 and TRBJ1-2): GAGVSQSPRYKVAKRGQDVALRCDPISGHVSLFWYQQALGQGPEFLTYFQNEAQLDKSGLPSDRFFAERPEGSVSTLKIQRTQQEDSAVYLCASSLVGAVRYTFGSGTRLTVV.

A remark on this clone: Other DNA sequences of this sample code for an identical CDR3. The chain links TRBV4-1 to TRBJ1-2; possibly TRBD1 for D (5 bases). The CDR3 loop spans 15 amino acids. V was trimmed by 1 base and J by 0 bases, leaving 9 bases between them. CDR1 is MGHRA, CDR2 YSYEKL, per germline. The CDR3 bases are TGCGCCAGCAGCCAAGTCGGGGGAGCTAACTATGGCTACACCTTC. Its translation: CASSQVGGANYGYTF.